This T cell receptor (beta chain) was observed in a study of Ad26.COV2.S vaccination and SARS-CoV-2 variants. On the study more broadly: Doses of Ad26.COV2.S were injected into muscle once or twice, 56 days apart.

Notes on this clone: What it binds is not known.

The treatment denotes: roughly 20 received Ad26.COV2.S at low or high dose, single or two shots; several received placebo; per-sample allocation not given. Sampling was done on day 63 after the first vaccine or placebo injection. An adult of 18-55 years in Boston served as donor. The protocol was immunoSEQ multiplex PCR, while the TCRdb copy is restricted to in-frame clones and leaves out a portion. This sample yields hundreds of thousands of clones, of which more than 80% are seen a single time; over 1.3% belongs to the top ten. Study-wide points: Following vaccination, spike-specific CD8+ and CD4+ T cell responses reportedly exhibited substantial breadth. Comparable non-spike TCR breadth was observed in vaccine and placebo recipients.

V shed 2 bases and J 3 bases; nucleotides not matched to a gene: 16. Germline assignment: CDR1 MNHNS and CDR2 SASEGT. The CDR3 has 19 amino acids. The source is a person between 18 and 60 years old who received the Ad26.COV2.S COVID-19 vaccine or a placebo. This chain uses TRBV6-1 with TRBJ1-5, with 7 nucleotides matching TRBD1. Source: peripheral blood, taken in a trial of Ad26.COV2.S vaccine versus placebo. The CDR3 sequence is CASSESMGGAGGANQPQHF. The CDR3 DNA is TGTGCCAGCAGTGAATCGATGGGCGGGGCAGGGGGTGCCAATCAGCCCCAGCATTTT.